This T cell receptor beta chain appears in the sequencing data of a study of PD-1 blockade in classical Hodgkin lymphoma. The overall study: On a schedule of every 2 weeks, patients received nivolumab 3 mg/kg intravenously.

V was cut by 1 base and J by 4 bases, with 10 bases left in between. The CDR3 is 15 amino acids. Germline V gene sequence: CDR1 LGHNA, CDR2 YSLEER. On this clone itself: Its specificity is unknown.

Exposure to brentuximab vedotin varied, and each patient had relapsed following autologous stem cell transplantation. Thawed PBMCs were subjected to magnetic negative selection, which yielded isolated CD8+ T cells. Responses achieved at best were complete response, partial response or progressive disease. The data were produced by immunoSEQ multiplex PCR, yet TCRdb's version contains in-frame clones alone and is incomplete. The sample records 12,000 or so clones, almost 85% being singletons. Findings and limits, study-wide: Newly diagnosed and completely responding patients shared comparable baseline diversity. Relapsed/refractory patients reportedly had lower baseline diversity than newly diagnosed patients.

The receptor was isolated from a human donor with classical Hodgkin lymphoma. This chain joins TRBV4-3 and TRBJ1-4, with D possibly being TRBD1 (5 bases). Sequencing used CD8+ T cells from blood, obtained at baseline. The CDR3 sequence is CASSQGAGSNEKLFF. CDR3 nucleotides: TGCGCCAGCAGCCAAGGTGCAGGGAGTAATGAAAAACTGTTTTTT.